This TCR beta chain was retrieved from a study of CD8+CD57+ T cells in acquired aplastic anemia. About the study: Average DNA yield from sorted CD4+ and CD8+ cells was about 3.2 ug. Healthy CD8+ samples averaged approximately 9.9 million reads.

Germline V CDR1 and CDR2: LNHDA, SQIVND (reference sequence). This CDR3 has 11 residues. Trimming removed 7 bases at V and 14 bases at J, with 12 bases between. This clonotype was recorded at least ten times. Antigen: not known. Genomic DNA was employed as the template in profiling TCR beta VDJ and CDR3. TCRdb itself ran the reads through MiXCR, one entry per CDR3 protein. The sample lists roughly 200,000 distinct CDR3 sequences, under 65% occurring once. Notes on the study in general: Researchers reported that CD8+ Simpson's diversity was not significantly different in patients versus controls. Comparison of patients with controls identified approximately 28 shared CD8+ CDR3 sequences.

The gene calls are TRBV19 and TRBJ1-6, with D possibly being TRBD1 (5 bases). The sequencing sample was made of sorted CD4+, CD8+, or CD8+CD57+ T cells (not recorded which) from PBMCs. The TCR originated in a human donor in good health. The CDR3 here is CASMEGITLHF. In DNA, the CDR3 is TGTGCCAGTATGGAGGGGATCACCCTCCACTTT. The complete variable domain, with remaining parts taken from reference TRBV19 and TRBJ1-6, reads DGGITQSPKYLFRKEGQNVTLSCEQNLNHDAMYWYRQDPGQGLRLIYYSQIVNDFQKGDIAEGYSVSREKKESFPLTVTSAQKNPTAFYLCASMEGITLHFGNGTRLTVT.